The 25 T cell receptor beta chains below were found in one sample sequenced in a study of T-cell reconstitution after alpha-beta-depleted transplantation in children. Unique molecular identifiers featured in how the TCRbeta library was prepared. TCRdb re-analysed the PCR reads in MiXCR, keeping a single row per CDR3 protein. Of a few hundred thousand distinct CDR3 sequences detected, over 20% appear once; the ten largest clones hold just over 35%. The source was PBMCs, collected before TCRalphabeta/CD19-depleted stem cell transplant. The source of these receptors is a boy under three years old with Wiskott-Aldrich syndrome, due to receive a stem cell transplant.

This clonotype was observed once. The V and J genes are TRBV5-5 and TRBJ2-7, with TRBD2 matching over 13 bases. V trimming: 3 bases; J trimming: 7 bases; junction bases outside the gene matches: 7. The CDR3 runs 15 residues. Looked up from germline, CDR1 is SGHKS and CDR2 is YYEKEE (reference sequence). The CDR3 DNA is TGTGCCAGCAGCTCAGACGGACTAGCGGGGGAAGAGCAGTACTTC. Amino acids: CASSSDGLAGEEQYF.

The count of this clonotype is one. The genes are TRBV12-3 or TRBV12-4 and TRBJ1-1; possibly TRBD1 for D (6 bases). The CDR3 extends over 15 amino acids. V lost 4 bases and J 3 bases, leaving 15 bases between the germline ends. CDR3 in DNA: TGTGCCAGCAGTTCCCGCGGGGGCGCGGACACTGAAGCTTTCTTT. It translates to CASSSRGGADTEAFF.

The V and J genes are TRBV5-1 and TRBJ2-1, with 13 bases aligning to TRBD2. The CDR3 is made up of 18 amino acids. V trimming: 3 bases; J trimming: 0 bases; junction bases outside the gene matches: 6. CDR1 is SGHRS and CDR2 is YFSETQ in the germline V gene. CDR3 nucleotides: TGCGCCAGCAGCTCGGGACTAGCGGGAACGAGCTCCTACAATGAGCAGTTCTTC. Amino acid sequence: CASSSGLAGTSSYNEQFF.

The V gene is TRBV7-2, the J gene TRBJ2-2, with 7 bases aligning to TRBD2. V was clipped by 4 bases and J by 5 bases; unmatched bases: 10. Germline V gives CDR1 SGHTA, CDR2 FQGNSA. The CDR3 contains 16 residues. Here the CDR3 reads CASSSPGGVWTGELFF. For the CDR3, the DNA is TGTGCCAGCAGCTCTCCGGGAGGCGTTTGGACCGGGGAGCTGTTTTTT. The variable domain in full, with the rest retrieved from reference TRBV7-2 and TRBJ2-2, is GAGVSQSPSNKVTEKGKDVELRCDPISGHTALYWYRQSLGQGLEFLIYFQGNSAPDKSGLPSDRFSAERTGGSVSTLTIQRTQQEDSAVYLCASSSPGGVWTGELFFGEGSRLTVL.

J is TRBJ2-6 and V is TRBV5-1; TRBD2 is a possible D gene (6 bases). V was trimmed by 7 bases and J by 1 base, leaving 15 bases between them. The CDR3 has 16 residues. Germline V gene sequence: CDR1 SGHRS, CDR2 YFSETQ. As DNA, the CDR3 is TGCGCCAGCGCCGGGGACTTCTTTTCTGGGGCCAACGTCCTGACTTTC. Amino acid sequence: CASAGDFFSGANVLTF.

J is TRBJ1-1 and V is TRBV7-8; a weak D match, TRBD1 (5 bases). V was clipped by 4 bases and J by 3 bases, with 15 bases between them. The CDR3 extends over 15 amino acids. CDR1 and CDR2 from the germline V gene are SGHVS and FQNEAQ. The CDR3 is CASSSRRVGDTEAFF. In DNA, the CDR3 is TGTGCCAGCAGCTCCCGCAGGGTAGGAGACACTGAAGCTTTCTTT.

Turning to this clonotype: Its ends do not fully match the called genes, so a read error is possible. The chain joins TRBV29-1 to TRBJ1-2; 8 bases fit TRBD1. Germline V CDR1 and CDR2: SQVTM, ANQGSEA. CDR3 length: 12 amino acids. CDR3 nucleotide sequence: TGCAGCGTGGAAGGACAGGGCTATGGCTACACCTTC. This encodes CSVEGQGYGYTF.

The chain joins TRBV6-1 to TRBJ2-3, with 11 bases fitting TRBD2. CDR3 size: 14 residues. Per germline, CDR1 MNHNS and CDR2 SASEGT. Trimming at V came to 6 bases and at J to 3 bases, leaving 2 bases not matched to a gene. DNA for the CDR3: TGTGCCAGCAGACTAGCGGGAGCTACAGATACGCAGTATTTT. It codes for CASRLAGATDTQYF.

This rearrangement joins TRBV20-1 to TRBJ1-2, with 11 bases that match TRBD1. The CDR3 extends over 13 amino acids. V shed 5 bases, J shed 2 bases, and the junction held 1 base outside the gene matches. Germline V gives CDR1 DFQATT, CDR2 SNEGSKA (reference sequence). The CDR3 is CSAGTGGNYGYTF. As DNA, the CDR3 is TGCAGTGCTGGGACAGGGGGGAACTATGGCTACACCTTC.

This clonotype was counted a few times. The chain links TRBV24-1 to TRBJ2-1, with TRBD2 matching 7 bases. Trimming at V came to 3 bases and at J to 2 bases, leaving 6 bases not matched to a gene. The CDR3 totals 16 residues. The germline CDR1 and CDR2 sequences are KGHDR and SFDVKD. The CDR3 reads CATSDGGSGPYNEQFF. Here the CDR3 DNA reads TGTGCCACCAGTGATGGTGGTAGCGGGCCCTACAATGAGCAGTTCTTC.

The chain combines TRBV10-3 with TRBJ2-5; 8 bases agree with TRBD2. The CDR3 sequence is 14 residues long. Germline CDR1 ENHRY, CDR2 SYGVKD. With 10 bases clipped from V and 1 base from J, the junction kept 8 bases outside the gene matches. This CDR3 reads CATGTSGVQETQYF. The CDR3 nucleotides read TGTGCCACCGGGACTAGTGGGGTCCAAGAGACCCAGTACTTC.

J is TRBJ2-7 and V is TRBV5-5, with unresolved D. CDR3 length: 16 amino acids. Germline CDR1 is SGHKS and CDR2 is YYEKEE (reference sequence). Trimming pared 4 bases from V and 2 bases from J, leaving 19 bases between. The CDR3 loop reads CASSPSLWRRAYEQYF. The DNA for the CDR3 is TGTGCCAGCAGCCCATCCCTATGGCGGCGAGCCTACGAGCAGTACTTC.

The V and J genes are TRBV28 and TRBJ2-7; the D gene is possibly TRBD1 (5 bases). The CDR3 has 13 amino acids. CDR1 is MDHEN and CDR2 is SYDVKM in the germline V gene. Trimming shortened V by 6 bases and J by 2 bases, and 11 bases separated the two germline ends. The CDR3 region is CASRRPDTYEQYF. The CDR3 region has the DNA TGTGCCAGCAGACGACCGGACACCTACGAGCAGTACTTC.

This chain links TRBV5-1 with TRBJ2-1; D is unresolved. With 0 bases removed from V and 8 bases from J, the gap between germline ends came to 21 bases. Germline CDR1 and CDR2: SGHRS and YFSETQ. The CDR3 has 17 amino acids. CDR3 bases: TGCGCCAGCAGCTTGGGTCTCTTCTACGGCCCGGGCGATGAGCAGTTCTTC. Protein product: CASSLGLFYGPGDEQFF.

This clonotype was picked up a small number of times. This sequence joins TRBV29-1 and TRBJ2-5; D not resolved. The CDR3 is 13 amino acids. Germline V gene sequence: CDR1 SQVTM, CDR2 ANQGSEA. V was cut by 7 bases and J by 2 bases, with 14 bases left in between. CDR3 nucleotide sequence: TGCAGCGCCCCCGGACGTGCGCAAGAGACCCAGTACTTC. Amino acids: CSAPGRAQETQYF.

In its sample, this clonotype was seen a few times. The CDR3 nucleotides are TGCAGCGTTGATAAAGCCGGGACATCCTCCTACAATGAGCAGTTCTTC. Translating gives CSVDKAGTSSYNEQFF. This sequence joins TRBV29-1 and TRBJ2-1; possible D gene TRBD1, 6 bases. Germline lookup yields CDR1 SQVTM and CDR2 ANQGSEA. The CDR3 has 16 residues. Trimming left V 3 bases short and J 0 bases short, with 15 bases between.

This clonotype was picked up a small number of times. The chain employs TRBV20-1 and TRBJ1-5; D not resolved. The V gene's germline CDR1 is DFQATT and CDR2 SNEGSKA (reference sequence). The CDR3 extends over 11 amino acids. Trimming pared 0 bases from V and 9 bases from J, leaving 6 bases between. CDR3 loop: CSARDSGPQHF. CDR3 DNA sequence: TGCAGTGCTAGAGACTCGGGGCCCCAGCATTTT.

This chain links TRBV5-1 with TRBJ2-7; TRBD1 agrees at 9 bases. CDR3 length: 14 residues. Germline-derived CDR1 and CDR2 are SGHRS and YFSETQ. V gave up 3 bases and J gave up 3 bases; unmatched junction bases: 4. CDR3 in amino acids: CASSSNRGHYEQYF. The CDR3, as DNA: TGCGCCAGCAGCTCAAACAGGGGGCACTACGAGCAGTACTTC.

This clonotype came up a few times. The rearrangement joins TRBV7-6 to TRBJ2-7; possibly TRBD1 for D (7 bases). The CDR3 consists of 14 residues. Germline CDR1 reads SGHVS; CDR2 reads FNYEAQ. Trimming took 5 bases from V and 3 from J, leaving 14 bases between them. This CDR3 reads CASSVTGRLYEQYF. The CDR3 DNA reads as TGTGCCAGCAGCGTGACAGGGAGGCTCTACGAGCAGTACTTC.

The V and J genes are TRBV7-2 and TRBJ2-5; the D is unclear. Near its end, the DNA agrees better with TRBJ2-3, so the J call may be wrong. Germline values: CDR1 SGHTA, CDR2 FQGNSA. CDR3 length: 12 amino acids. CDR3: CASSPRLETQYF. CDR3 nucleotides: TGTGCCAGCAGCCCCCGGCTAGAAACGCAGTATTTT.

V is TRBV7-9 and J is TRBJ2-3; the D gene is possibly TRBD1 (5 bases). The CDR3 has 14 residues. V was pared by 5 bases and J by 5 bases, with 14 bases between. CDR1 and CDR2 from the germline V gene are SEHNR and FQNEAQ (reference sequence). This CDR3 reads CASSLKGAVDTQYF. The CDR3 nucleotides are TGTGCCAGCAGCCTCAAAGGGGCCGTAGATACGCAGTATTTT.

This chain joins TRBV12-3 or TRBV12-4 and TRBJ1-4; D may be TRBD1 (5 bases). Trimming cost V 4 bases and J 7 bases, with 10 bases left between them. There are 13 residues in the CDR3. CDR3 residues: CASSSGNGEKLFF. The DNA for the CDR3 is TGTGCCAGCAGTTCAGGGAACGGTGAAAAACTGTTTTTT.

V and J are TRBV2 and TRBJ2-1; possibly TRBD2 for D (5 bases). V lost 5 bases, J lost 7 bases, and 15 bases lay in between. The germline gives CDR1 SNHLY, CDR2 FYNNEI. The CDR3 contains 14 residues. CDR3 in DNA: TGTGCCAGCAGTTTGGGGAGCCGAAGTAATGAGCAGTTCTTC. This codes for CASSLGSRSNEQFF.

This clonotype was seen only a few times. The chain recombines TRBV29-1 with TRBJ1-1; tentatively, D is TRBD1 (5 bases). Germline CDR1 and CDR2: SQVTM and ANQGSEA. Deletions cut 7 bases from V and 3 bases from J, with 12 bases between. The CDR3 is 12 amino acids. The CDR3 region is CSGMGGDTEAFF. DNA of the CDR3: TGCAGCGGTATGGGGGGGGACACTGAAGCTTTCTTT.

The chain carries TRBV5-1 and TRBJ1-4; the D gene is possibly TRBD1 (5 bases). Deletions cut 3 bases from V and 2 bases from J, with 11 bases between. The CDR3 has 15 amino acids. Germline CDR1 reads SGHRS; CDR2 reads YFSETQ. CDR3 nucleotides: TGCGCCAGCAGCTCGAGGGGAGTGACTAATGAAAAACTGTTTTTT. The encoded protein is CASSSRGVTNEKLFF.